This T cell receptor (beta chain) was sequenced for a study of immune cell composition in non-small cell lung cancer. This clone was seen a handful of times. Sequencing was performed with immunoSEQ multiplex PCR; in TCRdb, only in-frame clones are kept and a portion is missing. The profile shows approximately 9,800 clones, roughly two thirds of them singletons. Trimming cost V 8 bases and J 3 bases; bases outside gene matches: 7. This CDR3 is 15 amino acids long. From germline, CDR1 is SNHLY and CDR2 FYNNEI. This sequence originates from a human donor with non-small cell lung cancer. V and J are TRBV2 and TRBJ1-6, with 7 bases lining up with TRBD1. The material sequenced was lung tumor tissue. The CDR3 bases are TGTGCCAGCGAACAGGGGAGGGACTATAATTCACCCCTCCACTTT. Its protein is CASEQGRDYNSPLHF.